This TCR beta chain was profiled in a study of cytomegalovirus exposure and HLA in healthy donors. Turning to the study itself: The 100 to 150 validation repertoires and the 650 to 850 first-cohort repertoires shared a platform, a later analysis reported.

Generated by immunoSEQ multiplex PCR, the TCRdb table keeps only in-frame clones and is missing some. The sample lists about 130,000 clones; about 88% were seen once. The CDR3 runs 13 residues. CDR1 and CDR2 (germline): SQVTM, ANQGSEA. Trimming cost V 4 bases and J 1 base, with 9 bases left between them. The V and J genes are TRBV29-1 and TRBJ2-3; weak D call: TRBD2 (6 bases). The sample was PBMCs. This TCR came from a young woman in good health and CMV-seronegative. CDR3 nucleotide sequence: TGCAGCGTTGGCTCGGGGGGCACAGATACGCAGTATTTT. This translates into CSVGSGGTDTQYF.